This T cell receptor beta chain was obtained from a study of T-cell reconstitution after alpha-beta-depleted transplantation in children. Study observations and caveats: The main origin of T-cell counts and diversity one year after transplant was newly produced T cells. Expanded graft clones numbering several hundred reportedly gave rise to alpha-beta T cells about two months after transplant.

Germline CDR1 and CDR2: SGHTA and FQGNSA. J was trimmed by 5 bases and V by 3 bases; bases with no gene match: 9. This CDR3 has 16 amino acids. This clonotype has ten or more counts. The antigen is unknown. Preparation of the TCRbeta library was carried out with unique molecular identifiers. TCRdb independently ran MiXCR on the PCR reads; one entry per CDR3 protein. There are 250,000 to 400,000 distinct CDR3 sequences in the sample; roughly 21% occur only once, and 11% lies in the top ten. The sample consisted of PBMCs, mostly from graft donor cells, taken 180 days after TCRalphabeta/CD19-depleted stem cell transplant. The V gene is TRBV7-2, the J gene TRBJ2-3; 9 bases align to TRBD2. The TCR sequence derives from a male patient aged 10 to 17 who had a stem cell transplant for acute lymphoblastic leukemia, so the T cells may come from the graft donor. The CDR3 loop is CASSLRTSGRGDTQYF. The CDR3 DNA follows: TGTGCCAGCAGCTTGCGTACTAGCGGGCGGGGAGATACGCAGTATTTT.